The 18 T cell receptor beta chains listed next were all sequenced from one sample in a study of neoadjuvant nivolumab and ipilimumab in lung cancer. The repertoire was sequenced with immunoSEQ multiplex PCR; TCRdb's copy has only in-frame clones and lacks some. The sample has approximately 29,000 clones; approximately 86% are singletons. Specimen: tumor tissue, collected after neoadjuvant nivolumab, alone or with ipilimumab, at or shortly before surgery. The receptor set was obtained from an adult with non-small cell lung cancer.

The J gene is TRBJ1-1, the V gene TRBV6-6; 8 nucleotides match TRBD1. This CDR3 is 14 amino acids long. The germline V gene encodes CDR1 MNHNY and CDR2 SVGAGI (reference sequence). Germline trimming cut 2 bases from V and 8 bases from J; bases unmatched to any gene: 7. In DNA form, the CDR3 reads TGTGCCAGCAGTTACGAGACAGGGGCCCTCGAAGCTTTCTTT. As protein: CASSYETGALEAFF.

The rearrangement uses TRBV7-2 and TRBJ2-7; 8 nucleotides align to TRBD2. Trimming at V came to 1 base and at J to 6 bases, leaving 5 bases not matched to a gene. CDR3 length: 14 amino acids. Germline lookup yields CDR1 SGHTA and CDR2 FQGNSA. The CDR3 sequence is CASSLGTSMGEQYF. The CDR3 DNA sequence: TGTGCCAGCAGCTTAGGGACTAGCATGGGCGAGCAGTACTTC.

This rearrangement joins TRBV7-6 to TRBJ2-1, with D possibly being TRBD2 (6 bases). With 2 bases removed from V and 4 bases from J, the gap between germline ends came to 24 bases. The CDR3 is 19 residues long. Germline V lookup: CDR1 SGHVS, CDR2 FNYEAQ. CDR3: CASSLRGGEVPPLYNEQFF. CDR3 coding DNA: TGTGCCAGCAGCTTAAGAGGAGGGGAGGTCCCACCGTTGTACAATGAGCAGTTCTTC.

The chain recombines TRBV5-4 with TRBJ2-2, with D tentatively TRBD1 (5 bases). V was clipped by 4 bases and J by 1 base, with 8 bases between them. Germline V lookup: CDR1 SGHNT, CDR2 YYREEE (reference sequence). This CDR3 has 14 residues. CDR3 DNA: TGTGCCAGCAGCCCGACAGTGAACACCGGGGAGCTGTTTTTT. This translates into CASSPTVNTGELFF.

To note about this clone: The germline gene is not matched at one end of the junction; a read error may be the cause. The chain recombines TRBV9 with TRBJ2-2; no reliable D call. Germline V gene data show CDR1 as SGDLS and CDR2 as YYNGEE. The CDR3 is made up of 14 amino acids. The CDR3 bases are TGTGCCAGCAGCCCCCTGCCGAACGCCGGGGAGCTGTTTTTT. Its protein is CASSPLPNAGELFF.

The chain employs TRBV7-9 and TRBJ2-7; TRBD2 matches at 7 bases. CDR1 SEHNR and CDR2 FQNEAQ come from the germline V gene (reference sequence). The junction had 5 bases not matched to a gene; V was cut back by 0 bases and J by 0 bases. This CDR3 comprises 16 residues. CDR3 DNA: TGTGCCAGCAGCTTAGCGGGGGAGGGGAGCTCCTACGAGCAGTACTTC. Translation: CASSLAGEGSSYEQYF.

V usage is TRBV30 and J usage is TRBJ2-2; TRBD2 agrees at 7 bases. Losses at the gene ends were 4 bases for V and 5 bases for J; bases not matched to a gene: 10. Germline values: CDR1 GTSNPN, CDR2 SVGIG (reference sequence). This CDR3 is built from 15 residues. The DNA for the CDR3 is TGTGCCTGGATGAGAGGACTAGTTGGGACCGGGGAGCTGTTTTTT. Protein sequence: CAWMRGLVGTGELFF.

This clone turned up a few times. The genes are TRBV19 and TRBJ2-3, with 7 positions matching TRBD2. This CDR3 region has 14 residues. Losses at the gene ends were 1 base for V and 6 bases for J; bases not matched to a gene: 4. Germline CDR1 LNHDA, CDR2 SQIVND (reference sequence). The CDR3 nucleotides read TGTGCCAGTAGTATAGCGGGAGGCCATGATACGCAGTATTTT. Encoded protein: CASSIAGGHDTQYF.

V is TRBV19 and J is TRBJ2-6; a possible D gene is TRBD1 (5 bases). The CDR3 consists of 17 residues. V was trimmed by 5 bases and J by 2 bases, leaving 16 bases between them. Per germline, CDR1 LNHDA and CDR2 SQIVND (reference sequence). This CDR3 reads CASSPTPGYAGANVLTF. The CDR3 coding sequence is TGTGCCAGTAGTCCAACCCCAGGGTACGCTGGGGCCAACGTCCTGACTTTC.

The chain is built from TRBV29-1 and TRBJ1-5; D is undetermined. This CDR3 contains 13 residues. Germline CDR1 and CDR2: SQVTM and ANQGSEA. The V end lost 4 bases, the J end lost 1 base, and 8 bases lay between the germline ends. CDR3 region: CSVVTASNQPQHF. CDR3 in DNA: TGCAGCGTTGTTACAGCCAGCAATCAGCCCCAGCATTTT. Combining the CDR3 with reference TRBV29-1 and TRBJ1-5 gives the whole variable domain SAVISQKPSRDICQRGTSLTIQCQVDSQVTMMFWYRQQPGQSLTLIATANQGSEATYESGFVIDKFPISRPNLTFSTLTVSNMSPEDSSIYLCSVVTASNQPQHFGDGTRLSIL.

This chain connects TRBV29-1 to TRBJ2-6, with no clear D. This CDR3 is 14 amino acids long. Germline V gene sequence: CDR1 SQVTM, CDR2 ANQGSEA. The V end was cut by 7 bases, the J end by 4 bases, with 14 bases between. The CDR3, as DNA: TGCAGCGCAACCCAATCGGGCGGGGCCAACGTCCTGACTTTC. This gives the protein CSATQSGGANVLTF. The complete variable domain, with remaining parts taken from reference TRBV29-1 and TRBJ2-6, reads SAVISQKPSRDICQRGTSLTIQCQVDSQVTMMFWYRQQPGQSLTLIATANQGSEATYESGFVIDKFPISRPNLTFSTLTVSNMSPEDSSIYLCSATQSGGANVLTFGAGSRLTVL.

The V and J genes are TRBV4-1 and TRBJ1-6; maybe TRBD1 (6 bases). Trimming stripped 1 base from V and 4 bases from J, with 14 bases between. The length of the CDR3 is 17 residues. CDR1 MGHRA and CDR2 YSYEKL come from the germline V gene. CDR3 nucleotides: TGCGCCAGCAGCCAAGGCTACAGGGTCGGTTATAATTCACCCCTCCACTTT. Encoded protein: CASSQGYRVGYNSPLHF.

V and J are TRBV5-5 and TRBJ1-2; D gene unclear. The CDR3 runs to 14 residues. From germline, CDR1 is SGHKS and CDR2 YYEKEE (reference sequence). V was clipped by 3 bases and J by 4 bases, with 13 bases between them. CDR3 residues: CASSSPPGSYGYTF. Here the CDR3 DNA reads TGTGCCAGCAGCTCGCCCCCAGGCAGCTATGGCTACACCTTC.

The chain is built from TRBV19 and TRBJ2-2; TRBD1 agrees at 7 bases. Germline V CDR1 and CDR2: LNHDA, SQIVND (reference sequence). CDR3 size: 14 residues. The V and J ends lost 7 bases and 1 base, in that order; junction bases with no gene match: 3. This CDR3 reads CASTRTGNTGELFF. As DNA, the CDR3 is TGTGCCAGTACCCGGACAGGGAACACCGGGGAGCTGTTTTTT. The whole variable domain, remainder taken from reference TRBV19 and TRBJ2-2, is DGGITQSPKYLFRKEGQNVTLSCEQNLNHDAMYWYRQDPGQGLRLIYYSQIVNDFQKGDIAEGYSVSREKKESFPLTVTSAQKNPTAFYLCASTRTGNTGELFFGEGSRLTVL.

The chain uses TRBV28 and TRBJ1-1, with D possibly matching TRBD1 (5 bases). The CDR3 runs to 14 residues. Per the germline V gene, CDR1 is MDHEN and CDR2 is SYDVKM. Trimming pared 6 bases from V and 8 bases from J, leaving 19 bases between. The CDR3 nucleotides read TGTGCCAGCAGCCAAAGCACCAGGGTAGCGGAAGCTTTCTTT. It translates to CASSQSTRVAEAFF.

The chain carries TRBV30 and TRBJ2-2, with D perhaps TRBD1 (6 bases). CDR3 length: 15 residues. Germline CDR1 reads GTSNPN; CDR2 reads SVGIG (reference sequence). The V end lost 6 bases, the J end lost 2 bases, and 16 bases lay between the germline ends. The CDR3 sequence: CACQGTGRNTGELFF. The CDR3, as DNA: TGTGCCTGCCAGGGGACGGGGAGAAACACCGGGGAGCTGTTTTTT. Supplemented by reference TRBV30 and TRBJ2-2, the full variable domain reads SQTIHQWPATLVQPVGSPLSLECTVEGTSNPNLYWYRQAAGRGLQLLFYSVGIGQISSEVPQNLSASRPQDRQFILSSKKLLLSDSGFYLCACQGTGRNTGELFFGEGSRLTVL.

The chain carries TRBV28 and TRBJ1-5; maybe TRBD1 (6 bases). The CDR3 runs to 19 residues. The germline CDR1 and CDR2 sequences are MDHEN and SYDVKM. Trimming removed 7 bases from V and 0 bases from J, with 25 bases in between. As DNA, the CDR3 is TGTGCCAGCACCGGGGGGGGGCTTACCAACCTCTATAGCAATCAGCCCCAGCATTTT. Translated, it gives CASTGGGLTNLYSNQPQHF.

The chain joins TRBV7-8 to TRBJ2-3, with TRBD2 as a possible D gene (7 bases). Germline assignment: CDR1 SGHVS and CDR2 FQNEAQ. The V end lost 5 bases, the J end lost 0 bases, and 15 bases lay between the germline ends. The CDR3 runs to 16 residues. As DNA, the CDR3 is TGTGCCAGCAGCATCGCGAGGGGGGGAAGCACAGATACGCAGTATTTT. This gives the protein CASSIARGGSTDTQYF.